This T cell receptor (beta chain) was sequenced in a study of monozygotic twins with inflammatory bowel disease (dated by TCRdb to the late 2010s). At the level of the whole study: A total of some 30 monozygotic twin pairs were included in the full study, comprising nine German pairs (four IBD-concordant, five IBD-discordant) and 19 IBD-discordant Danish pairs. Disease-associated traits were sought mainly through comparisons between IBD patients and their genetically identical healthy co-twins within discordant pairs. Each individual had, on average, about 151 000 unique TCRalpha sequences and 181 000 unique TCRbeta sequences available for analysis.

From each donor, a 2.5 ml peripheral blood sample was collected into PAXgene tubes and kept at -80 degrees C. Total RNA was isolated from whole blood with the PAXgene blood miRNA kit on an automated QIAcube, without T cell sorting. Peripheral blood from monozygotic twin pairs, either concordant or discordant for inflammatory bowel disease, underwent deep TCRalpha and TCRbeta repertoire profiling that used unique molecular barcoding. Smoking habits were recorded for all twin pairs, with individuals classified as current, former or never smokers. Study-wide findings and limitations: Distinction between different T cell subtypes could not be achieved in the analysis. Concordant and discordant twins showed no difference in repertoire similarity, possibly because of limited statistical power. The results gave no support for a single strong signal or clonotype linked to IBD. Background noise and inter-individual variability may have been introduced into the repertoires by the differing immunosuppressive treatments among patients. Measured by the inverse Simpson index, TCRbeta repertoire diversity was lower in IBD patients than in their healthy co-twins. Fewer clonotypes were shared with other individuals by IBD patients than by healthy twins, most markedly in patients showing signs of disease activity.

Library creation used 5' RACE. For each TCR library, around 3,800 ng of total RNA was used. For each sample, cDNA synthesis with SMARTScribe reverse transcriptase was split into eight separate reactions. During cDNA synthesis, template switching introduced unique molecular identifiers that contained a 6-nucleotide sample barcode. Amplification of TCRalpha and TCRbeta cDNA involved two nested PCRs of approximately 17 and 9 cycles, and each PCR was followed by bead purification. Before amplification, the cDNA was both treated with uracil DNA-glycosylase and purified with the QIAquick PCR purification kit. In the second PCR, Illumina TruSeq-compatible adapters and sample-specific barcodes were added. TapeStation and Qubit were used to check library quality and concentration, and 4.5 to 6.5 ng of each library was pooled. Sequencing of the pooled libraries was done on an Illumina HiSeq2500 single-index Rapid Run using custom sequencing primers and 2 x 100 bp reads. Processing in the source paper ran as follows. MiGEC version 1.2.6 was used for UMI-based consensus assembly, which corrected PCR and sequencing errors. MiXCR version 2.1.1 handled V(D)J alignment, clonotype assembly and CDR3 extraction. To normalise gene usage, clonotype sharing and MAIT/NKT TCR abundance, the analysis used the top 1000, 10 000 and 20 000 clonotypes per sample. Diversity was computed as the inverse Simpson index with the vegan R package after downsampling to 27 000 UMIs. Paired Mann-Whitney U tests on discordant twin pairs were used, with Benjamini-Hochberg multiple-testing correction. TCRdb reprocessed the reads, and each CDR3 protein sequence is entered once, without DNA. The V and J calls were not made by the authors but by TCRdb's processing. The table held for this sample gives some 450,000 distinct CDR3 sequences. The leading ten clones occupy 2.4% of the sample.

Reading from cysteine to phenylalanine, the CDR3 counts 15 amino acids. The DNA is unrecorded. Via the germline V gene, CDR1 is KGHDR and CDR2 SFDVKD. A note on this clonotype: This clone's antigen is unknown.

The receptor chain draws on TRBV24-1 and TRBJ2-1; TCRdb outputs TRBD2, but without DNA this stays unchecked. This TCR derives from a human donor with ulcerative colitis or Crohn's disease, or a healthy co-twin of an affected twin (not recorded which). The specimen sequenced was blood. The CDR3 reads CATSDGLAGVNEQFF.